Sequencing of this T cell receptor beta chain was carried out in a study of identical twins. TCRdb re-called the 5' RACE reads through MiXCR, storing one row per CDR3 protein. The data hold about 430,000 distinct CDR3 sequences, with less than 20% observed a single time. This clonotype was picked up one time. Its antigen is still unknown. The CDR3 consists of 15 residues. Germline CDR1 reads MNHEY; CDR2 reads SVGEGT. V lost 6 bases and J 0 bases, leaving 9 bases between the germline ends. Overall study results and limits: Diverse VJ usage suggested most zero-insertion clonotypes were not invariant T cells.

The chain recombines TRBV6-2 or TRBV6-3 with TRBJ2-6; D ambiguous. Specimen: naive T cells sorted from blood. The clonotype comes from a man aged 50 to 60 in good health. The CDR3 sequence: CASREQSSGANVLTF. In DNA, the CDR3 is TGTGCCAGCAGGGAACAGAGCTCTGGGGCCAACGTCCTGACTTTC.